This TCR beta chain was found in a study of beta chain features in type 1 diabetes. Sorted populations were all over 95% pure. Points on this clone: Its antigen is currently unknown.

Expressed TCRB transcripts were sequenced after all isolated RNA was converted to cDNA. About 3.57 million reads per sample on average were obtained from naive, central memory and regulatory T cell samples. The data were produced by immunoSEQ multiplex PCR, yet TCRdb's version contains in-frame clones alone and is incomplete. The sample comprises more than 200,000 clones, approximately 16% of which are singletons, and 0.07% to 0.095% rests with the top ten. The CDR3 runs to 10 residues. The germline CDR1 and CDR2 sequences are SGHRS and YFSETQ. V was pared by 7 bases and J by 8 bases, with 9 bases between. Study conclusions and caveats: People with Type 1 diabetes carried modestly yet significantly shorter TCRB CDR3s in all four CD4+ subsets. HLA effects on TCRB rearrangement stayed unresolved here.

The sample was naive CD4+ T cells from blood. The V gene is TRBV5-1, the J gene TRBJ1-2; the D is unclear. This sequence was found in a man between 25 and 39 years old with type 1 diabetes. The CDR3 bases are TGCGCCAGCGGAGAAGGGGGCTACACCTTC. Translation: CASGEGGYTF.